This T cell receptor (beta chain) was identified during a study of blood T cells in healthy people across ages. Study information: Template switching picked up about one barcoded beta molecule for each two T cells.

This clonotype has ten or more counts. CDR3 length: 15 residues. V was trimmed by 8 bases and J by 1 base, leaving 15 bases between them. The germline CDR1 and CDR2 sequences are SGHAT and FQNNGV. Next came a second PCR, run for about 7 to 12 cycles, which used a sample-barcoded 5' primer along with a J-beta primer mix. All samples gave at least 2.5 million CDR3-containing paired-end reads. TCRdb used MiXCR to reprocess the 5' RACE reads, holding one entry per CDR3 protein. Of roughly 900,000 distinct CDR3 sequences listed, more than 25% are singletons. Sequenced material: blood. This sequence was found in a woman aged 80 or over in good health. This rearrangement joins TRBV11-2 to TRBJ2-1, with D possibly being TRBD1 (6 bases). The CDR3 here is CASQRGKGSYNEQFF. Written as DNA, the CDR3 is TGTGCCAGCCAGAGGGGGAAGGGGTCCTACAATGAGCAGTTCTTC.